The next 20 T cell receptor beta chains were all read from a single sample in a study of cytomegalovirus exposure and HLA in healthy donors. The protocol was immunoSEQ multiplex PCR, while the TCRdb copy is restricted to in-frame clones and leaves out a portion. The sample shows about 200,000 clones, approximately 82% of them seen only once. Sequencing input: PBMCs. The receptors here all came from a woman in her twenties or thirties in good health and CMV-seropositive.

The chain joins TRBV5-1 to TRBJ2-7; 9 nucleotides agree with TRBD1. V lost 0 bases and J lost 2; bases outside the gene matches: 6. CDR1 SGHRS and CDR2 YFSETQ come from the germline V gene. CDR3 size: 16 residues. The CDR3 bases are TGCGCCAGCAGCTTGGGCCGGGACAGGGCAACCTACGAGCAGTACTTC. Translation gives CASSLGRDRATYEQYF. Based on the CDR3 plus reference TRBV5-1 and TRBJ2-7, the full variable domain is KAGVTQTPRYLIKTRGQQVTLSCSPISGHRSVSWYQQTPGQGLQFLFEYFSETQRNKGNFPGRFSGRQFSNSRSEMNVSTLELGDSALYLCASSLGRDRATYEQYFGPGTRLTVT.

Only one count was recorded for this clone. V is TRBV5-6 and J is TRBJ1-2; possible D gene TRBD1, 6 bases. There are 14 residues in the CDR3. Germline V lookup: CDR1 SGHDT, CDR2 YYEEEE. V was pared by 2 bases and J by 1 base, with 9 bases between. Written as DNA, the CDR3 is TGTGCCAGCAGCTTAGGCAGGGGTAACTATGGCTACACCTTC. It specifies CASSLGRGNYGYTF.

V is TRBV13 and J is TRBJ2-4; 8 nucleotides agree with TRBD1. Germline trimming cut 2 bases from V and 8 bases from J; bases unmatched to any gene: 11. Germline-derived CDR1 and CDR2 are PRHDT and FYEKMQ (reference sequence). This CDR3 contains 16 residues. The CDR3 sequence is CASSLSRGLDVYIQYF. CDR3 DNA sequence: TGTGCCAGCAGCTTAAGCAGGGGGCTCGACGTATACATTCAGTACTTC. Together with reference TRBV13 and TRBJ2-4, the CDR3 gives the full variable domain: AAGVIQSPRHLIKEKRETATLKCYPIPRHDTVYWYQQGPGQDPQFLISFYEKMQSDKGSIPDRFSAQQFSDYHSELNMSSLELGDSALYFCASSLSRGLDVYIQYFGAGTRLSVL.

This chain links TRBV30 with TRBJ1-1; D may be TRBD1 (5 bases). CDR1 and CDR2 (germline): GTSNPN, SVGIG (reference sequence). The V end lost 2 bases, the J end lost 8 bases, and 12 bases lay between the germline ends. CDR3 size: 12 residues. The CDR3 coding sequence is TGTGCCTGGAGTATGAGCGCAGGGGAAGCTTTCTTT. Its translation: CAWSMSAGEAFF.

This chain uses TRBV28 with TRBJ1-2, with 8 bases lining up with TRBD1. The junction had 12 bases not matched to a gene; V was cut back by 1 base and J by 14 bases. Germline-derived CDR1 and CDR2 are MDHEN and SYDVKM. The CDR3 contains 14 residues. Here the CDR3 DNA reads TGTGCCAGCAGTTTATCAGGCAGGGGGCGGCCCGGAACCTTC. Translating gives CASSLSGRGRPGTF.

This clone is a singleton in its sample. The gene calls are TRBV13 and TRBJ2-7, with TRBD2 identical over 7 bases. V was pared by 5 bases and J by 3 bases, with 10 bases of the junction left unmatched. The CDR3 is 15 amino acids. The germline V gene encodes CDR1 PRHDT and CDR2 FYEKMQ (reference sequence). The CDR3 sequence: CASSAALAGNYEQYF. As DNA, the CDR3 is TGTGCCAGCAGCGCCGCTTTAGCGGGTAACTACGAGCAGTACTTC.

This clone was seen only once. DNA for the CDR3: TGCAGCGTTGACAACTTAGCGGGGGCCTACAATGAGCAGTTCTTC. Translated: CSVDNLAGAYNEQFF. J is TRBJ2-1 and V is TRBV29-1; 9 bases fit TRBD2. V trimming: 3 bases; J trimming: 2 bases; junction bases outside the gene matches: 5. Germline V gives CDR1 SQVTM, CDR2 ANQGSEA. The CDR3 contains 15 residues.

The chain employs TRBV6-6 and TRBJ2-2; 10 bases agree with TRBD1. This CDR3 has 14 amino acids. J gave up 5 bases and V 9 bases, and 6 bases lay outside the gene matches. Germline V gives CDR1 MNHNY, CDR2 SVGAGI (reference sequence). In DNA, the CDR3 is TGTGCCAGTTCCGGGACAGGGGAAACCGGGGAGCTGTTTTTT. Protein: CASSGTGETGELFF.

This chain joins TRBV5-1 and TRBJ2-7; 7 bases match TRBD2. J lost 3 bases, V lost 0 bases, and 9 bases had no gene match. CDR1 and CDR2 (germline): SGHRS, YFSETQ. CDR3 length equals 16 residues. The CDR3 reads CASSLGGSLTFYEQYF. CDR3 DNA: TGCGCCAGCAGCTTGGGCGGGAGCCTCACCTTCTACGAGCAGTACTTC.

The chain employs TRBV29-1 and TRBJ2-5, with 14 bases lining up with TRBD2. Germline V gene lookup returns CDR1 SQVTM and CDR2 ANQGSEA. This CDR3 has 14 amino acids. The V gene end was trimmed by 0 bases and the J gene end by 9 bases; junction bases not matched to a gene: 3. The CDR3 spells CSVEEGLAGVAQYF. In nucleotides, the CDR3 is TGCAGCGTTGAAGAGGGACTAGCGGGAGTGGCCCAGTACTTC.

The chain recombines TRBV5-1 with TRBJ2-7; 8 bases agree with TRBD2. The CDR3 is 16 residues long. V lost 4 bases and J lost 1; bases outside the gene matches: 10. In germline, CDR1 is SGHRS, CDR2 YFSETQ. CDR3 region: CASSRTSSGTSYEQYF. DNA for the CDR3: TGCGCCAGCAGCAGGACTAGCTCGGGTACATCCTACGAGCAGTACTTC.

The rearrangement joins TRBV6-5 to TRBJ2-3; D might be TRBD1 (6 bases). The CDR3 extends over 15 amino acids. V was shortened by 6 bases and J by 2 bases, with 15 bases between the two germline ends. The germline gives CDR1 MNHEY, CDR2 SVGAGI. CDR3 nucleotides: TGTGCCAGCAGCCACAGGGTCTCGTACACAGATACGCAGTATTTT. Its translation: CASSHRVSYTDTQYF.

The DNA for the CDR3 is TGTGCCAGTAGTATAGGTGGACAGAGTTTCTACGAGCAGTACTTC. Amino acids: CASSIGGQSFYEQYF. V is TRBV19 and J is TRBJ2-7; D possibly corresponds to TRBD1 (6 bases). Deletions cut 1 base from V and 3 bases from J, with 13 bases between. The CDR3 has 15 residues. The germline V gene encodes CDR1 LNHDA and CDR2 SQIVND (reference sequence). Full variable domain (rest looked up from reference TRBV19 and TRBJ2-7): DGGITQSPKYLFRKEGQNVTLSCEQNLNHDAMYWYRQDPGQGLRLIYYSQIVNDFQKGDIAEGYSVSREKKESFPLTVTSAQKNPTAFYLCASSIGGQSFYEQYFGPGTRLTVT.

The CDR3 region has the DNA TGTGCCAGCAGCCCTAATGGACAGGGAGGCTACGAGCAGTACTTC. This translates into CASSPNGQGGYEQYF. The chain links TRBV11-2 to TRBJ2-7; 8 bases map to TRBD1. Germline CDR1 reads SGHAT; CDR2 reads FQNNGV. This CDR3 region has 15 residues. The V segment lost 5 bases and the J segment 3 bases; nucleotides outside the gene matches: 9.

The chain recombines TRBV29-1 with TRBJ2-2; D call uncertain. Trimming took off 6 bases at V and 0 bases at J, with 8 bases between the two ends. This CDR3 has 13 residues. Germline-derived CDR1 and CDR2 are SQVTM and ANQGSEA. DNA for the CDR3: TGCAGCGTAAACAGAGCGAACACCGGGGAGCTGTTTTTT. Translation gives CSVNRANTGELFF.

For the CDR3, the DNA is TGTGCCAGCAGTTACTCTACAGGGAGAGATACGCAGTATTTT. Encoded protein: CASSYSTGRDTQYF. The chain recombines TRBV6-6 with TRBJ2-3; a weak D match, TRBD1 (6 bases). Trimming shortened V by 0 bases and J by 5 bases, and 9 bases separated the two germline ends. The CDR3 is made up of 14 amino acids. Per germline, CDR1 MNHNY and CDR2 SVGAGI (reference sequence).

This chain joins TRBV5-4 and TRBJ1-1; no clear D gene. Trimming pared 4 bases from V and 7 bases from J, leaving 20 bases between. CDR1 is SGHNT, CDR2 YYREEE, per germline (reference sequence). The CDR3 covers 15 residues. CDR3: CASSPALAGASEAFF. DNA for the CDR3: TGTGCCAGCAGCCCGGCGCTCGCGGGCGCTAGTGAAGCTTTCTTT.

This chain uses TRBV6-5 with TRBJ2-7; perhaps TRBD1 as D (5 bases). The germline V gene has CDR1 MNHEY and CDR2 SVGAGI. The CDR3 consists of 14 residues. The ends were cut back, 4 bases at V and 3 bases at J, with 13 bases in the middle. The CDR3 DNA reads TGTGCCAGCAGTTCCAGGACACCCGGCTACGAGCAGTACTTC. Its protein is CASSSRTPGYEQYF.

The CDR3 sequence is CSVLGHRKPYGYTF. The CDR3 DNA reads as TGCAGCGTTCTCGGACACAGAAAACCCTATGGCTACACCTTC. J is TRBJ1-2 and V is TRBV29-1, with D maybe TRBD1 (5 bases). Germline V gene data show CDR1 as SQVTM and CDR2 as ANQGSEA. CDR3 length equals 14 residues. V dropped 5 bases and J dropped 4 bases, with 17 bases sitting between them. The full variable domain, completed using reference TRBV29-1 and TRBJ1-2, is SAVISQKPSRDICQRGTSLTIQCQVDSQVTMMFWYRQQPGQSLTLIATANQGSEATYESGFVIDKFPISRPNLTFSTLTVSNMSPEDSSIYLCSVLGHRKPYGYTFGSGTRLTVV.

The V call is TRBV27, the J call TRBJ1-5; the match to TRBD1 covers 8 bases. Trimming removed 4 bases from V and 5 bases from J; junction bases left unmatched: 7. The CDR3 consists of 15 residues. Germline assignment: CDR1 MNHEY and CDR2 SMNVEV (reference sequence). CDR3 sequence reads: CASSSRTGRYQPQHF. CDR3 bases: TGTGCCAGCAGTTCAAGGACAGGGAGATATCAGCCCCAGCATTTT.